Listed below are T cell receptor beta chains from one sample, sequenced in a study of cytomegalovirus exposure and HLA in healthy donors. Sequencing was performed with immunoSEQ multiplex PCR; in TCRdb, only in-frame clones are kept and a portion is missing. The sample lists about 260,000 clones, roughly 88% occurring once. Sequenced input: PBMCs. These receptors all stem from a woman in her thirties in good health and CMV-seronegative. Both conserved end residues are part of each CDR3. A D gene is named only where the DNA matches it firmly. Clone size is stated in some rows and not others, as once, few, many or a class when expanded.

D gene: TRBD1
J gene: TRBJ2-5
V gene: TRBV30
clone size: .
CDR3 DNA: TGTGCCTGGGCCCACAGGGGGTTGGGAAAAGAGACCCAGTACTTC
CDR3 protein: CAWAHRGLGKETQYF

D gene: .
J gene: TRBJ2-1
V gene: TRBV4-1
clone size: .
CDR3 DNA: TGCGCCAGCAGCCAAGACGCCAGGCCGGACAATGAGCAGTTCTTC
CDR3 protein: CASSQDARPDNEQFF

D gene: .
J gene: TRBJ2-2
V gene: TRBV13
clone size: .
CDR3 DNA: TGTGCCAGCAGCTTACAACCTGGAGCGAGGCTCGGGTCAAAGGAGCTGTTTTTT
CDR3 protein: CASSLQPGARLGSKELFF

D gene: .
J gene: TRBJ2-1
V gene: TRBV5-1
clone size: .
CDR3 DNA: TGCGCCAGCAGCTTGGCGGCCGGCATTCGGAATGAGCAGTTCTTC
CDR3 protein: CASSLAAGIRNEQFF

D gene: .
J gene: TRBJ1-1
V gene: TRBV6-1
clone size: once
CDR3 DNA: TGTGCCAGCAGTGAAAGTCCGGGTTGGACTGAAGCTTTCTTT
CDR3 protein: CASSESPGWTEAFF

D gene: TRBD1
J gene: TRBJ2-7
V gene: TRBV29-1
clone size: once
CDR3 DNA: TGCAGCGTGGATGATGGGACAGGCTACGAGCAGTACTTC
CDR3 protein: CSVDDGTGYEQYF

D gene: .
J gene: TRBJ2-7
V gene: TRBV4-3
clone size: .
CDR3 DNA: TGCGCCAGCAGCCAAGCTAATGCGGGAAGGGGCTACGAGCAGTACTTC
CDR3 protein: CASSQANAGRGYEQYF

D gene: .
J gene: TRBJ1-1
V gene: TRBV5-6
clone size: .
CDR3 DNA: TGTGCCAGCAGCCATACGAACACTGAAGCTTTCTTT
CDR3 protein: CASSHTNTEAFF

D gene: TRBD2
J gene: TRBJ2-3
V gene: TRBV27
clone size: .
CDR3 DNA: TGTGCCAGCAGACTAGCGGGAGGGCCTCTTCTCACAGATACGCAGTATTTT
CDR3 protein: CASRLAGGPLLTDTQYF

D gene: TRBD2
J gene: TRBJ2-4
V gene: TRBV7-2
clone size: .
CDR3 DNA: TGTGCCAGCAGCTTACCGGCGGGAGTGGGGAACATTCAGTACTTC
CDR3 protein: CASSLPAGVGNIQYF

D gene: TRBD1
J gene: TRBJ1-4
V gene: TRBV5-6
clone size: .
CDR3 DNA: TGTGCCAGCAGCGAACGACAGGGCCGATACAATGAAAAACTGTTTTTT
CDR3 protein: CASSERQGRYNEKLFF

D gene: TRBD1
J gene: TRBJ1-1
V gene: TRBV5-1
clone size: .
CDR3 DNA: TGCGCCAGCAGCTTGACCGGGACAGGGAACACTGAAGCTTTCTTT
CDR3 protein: CASSLTGTGNTEAFF

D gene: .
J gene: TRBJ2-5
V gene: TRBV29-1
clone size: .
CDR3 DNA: TGCAGCGTACAGGTGGGGCAAGAGACCCAGTACTTC
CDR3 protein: CSVQVGQETQYF

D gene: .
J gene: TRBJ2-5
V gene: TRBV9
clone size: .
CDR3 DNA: TGTGCCAGCAGCGTTCAGGGTAAAGAGACCCAGTACTTC
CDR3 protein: CASSVQGKETQYF

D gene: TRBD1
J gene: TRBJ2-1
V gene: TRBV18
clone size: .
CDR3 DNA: TGTGCCAGCTCAACGGGACAGGGAGGACTGGATGAGCAGTTCTTC
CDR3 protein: CASSTGQGGLDEQFF

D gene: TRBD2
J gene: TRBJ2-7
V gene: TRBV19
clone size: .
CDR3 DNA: TGTGCCAGTAGTATAGGTAGCGGGAGTTCATACGAGCAGTACTTC
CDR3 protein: CASSIGSGSSYEQYF

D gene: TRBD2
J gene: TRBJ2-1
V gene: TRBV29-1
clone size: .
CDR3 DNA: TGCAGCGTTGAGTACCAGCGGGAGTATAATGAGCAGTTCTTC
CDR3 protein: CSVEYQREYNEQFF

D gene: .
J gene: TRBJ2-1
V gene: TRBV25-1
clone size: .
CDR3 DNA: TGTGCCAGCGCCCCCCCCAGGACAGCCCCCGGCCGAGAGCAGTTCTTC
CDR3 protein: CASAPPRTAPGREQFF

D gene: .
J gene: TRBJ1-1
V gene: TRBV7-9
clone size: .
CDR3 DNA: TGTGCCAGCAGCTTAGAACCAGTGTTCTTTAACACTGAAGCTTTCTTT
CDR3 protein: CASSLEPVFFNTEAFF

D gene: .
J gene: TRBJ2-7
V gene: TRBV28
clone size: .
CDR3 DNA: TGTGCCAGCAGTCCCAGAGGGGCTGGGTCCTACGAGCAGTACTTC
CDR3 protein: CASSPRGAGSYEQYF

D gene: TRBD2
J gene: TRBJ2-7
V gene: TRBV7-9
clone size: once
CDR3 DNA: TGTGCCAGCCAGCGGGATACCTCCTACGAGCAGTACTTC
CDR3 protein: CASQRDTSYEQYF

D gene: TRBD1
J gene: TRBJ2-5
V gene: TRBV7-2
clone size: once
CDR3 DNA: TGTGCCAGCAGCGGGGGACAGGGGGCTGGGAGGGAGACCCAGTACTTC
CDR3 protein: CASSGGQGAGRETQYF

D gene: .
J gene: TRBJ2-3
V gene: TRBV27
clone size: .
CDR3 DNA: TGTGCCAGCAGATATCAGGTGGGAGATACGCAGTATTTT
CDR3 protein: CASRYQVGDTQYF

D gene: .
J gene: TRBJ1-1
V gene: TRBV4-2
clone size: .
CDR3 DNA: TGTGCCAGCAGCCAAGTTCCCCGGACGGCCATGAACACTGAAGCTTTCTTT
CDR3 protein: CASSQVPRTAMNTEAFF

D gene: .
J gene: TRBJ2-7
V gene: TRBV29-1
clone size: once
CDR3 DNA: TGCAGCGCCCTGGGTCAGACCCCCTACGAGCAGTACTTC
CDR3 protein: CSALGQTPYEQYF

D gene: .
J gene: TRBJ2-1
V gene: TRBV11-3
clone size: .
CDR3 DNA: TGTGCCAGCAGCCCCCCCGGGGGACTGGAGCAGTTCTTC
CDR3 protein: CASSPPGGLEQFF

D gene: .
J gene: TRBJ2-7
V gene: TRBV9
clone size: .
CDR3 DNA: TGTGCCAGCAGCGTAGAGGGCCACGAGCAGTACTTC
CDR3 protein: CASSVEGHEQYF

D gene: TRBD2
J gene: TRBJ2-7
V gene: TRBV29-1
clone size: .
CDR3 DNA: TGCAGCGTCCTTAGCGGGAGGGAGTACGAGCAGTACTTC
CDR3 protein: CSVLSGREYEQYF

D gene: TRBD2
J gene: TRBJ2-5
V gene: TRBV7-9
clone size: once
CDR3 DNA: TGTGCCAGCAGCCCGTCCGGGACTAGTCGGGAGACCCAGTACTTC
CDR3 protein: CASSPSGTSRETQYF

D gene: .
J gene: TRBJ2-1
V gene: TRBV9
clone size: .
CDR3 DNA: TGTGCCAGCAGCGTCCTGGTCAACAATGAGCAGTTCTTC
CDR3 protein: CASSVLVNNEQFF

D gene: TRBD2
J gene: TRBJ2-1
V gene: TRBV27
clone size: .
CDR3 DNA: TGTGCCAGCAGTTTATCGGGACTAGCGACCGCGCAGTTCTTC
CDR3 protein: CASSLSGLATAQFF

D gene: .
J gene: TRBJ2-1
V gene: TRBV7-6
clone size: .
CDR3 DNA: TGTGCCAGCAGCCCAAGAAAGACAGGACTTGGCTCCTACAATGAGCAGTTCTTC
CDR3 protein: CASSPRKTGLGSYNEQFF

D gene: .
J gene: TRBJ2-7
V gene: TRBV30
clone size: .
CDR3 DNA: TGTGCCTGGAGTAAGTTGGGGGGCGCCGTAGGATACGAGCAGTACTTC
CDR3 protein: CAWSKLGGAVGYEQYF

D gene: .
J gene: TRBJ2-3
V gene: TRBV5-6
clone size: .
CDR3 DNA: TGTGCCAGCAGCCTTAATCGACTCGATACGCAGTATTTT
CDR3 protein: CASSLNRLDTQYF

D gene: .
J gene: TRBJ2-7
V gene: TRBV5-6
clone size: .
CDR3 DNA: TGTGCCAGCAGCTGGGCCTCCTACGAGCAGTACTTC
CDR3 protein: CASSWASYEQYF

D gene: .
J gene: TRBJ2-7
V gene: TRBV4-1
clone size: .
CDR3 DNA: TGCGCCAGCAGCCAAGTCGATCCCTACGAGCAGTACTTC
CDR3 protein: CASSQVDPYEQYF

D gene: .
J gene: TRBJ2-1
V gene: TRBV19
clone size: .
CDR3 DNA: TGTGCCAGTAGTCCAGCGCATTCCTACAATGAGCAGTTCTTC
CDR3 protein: CASSPAHSYNEQFF

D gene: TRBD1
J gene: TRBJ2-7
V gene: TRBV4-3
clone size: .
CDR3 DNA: TGCGCCAGCAGCCAAGAGGGACAGTCAACCTACGAGCAGTACTTC
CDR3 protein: CASSQEGQSTYEQYF

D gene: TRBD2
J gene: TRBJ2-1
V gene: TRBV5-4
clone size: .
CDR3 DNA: TGTGCCAGCAGCCGTGGGACTAGCCTGGATGAGCAGTTCTTC
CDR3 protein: CASSRGTSLDEQFF

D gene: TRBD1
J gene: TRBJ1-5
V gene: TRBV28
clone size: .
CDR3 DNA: TGTGCCAGCAAACGAGACAGGGGAGGAGGTGAGCCCCAGCATTTT
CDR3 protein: CASKRDRGGGEPQHF

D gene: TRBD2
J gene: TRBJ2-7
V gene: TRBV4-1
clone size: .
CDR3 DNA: TGCGCCAGCAGCGCCCGGACTAGCGTCTACGAGCAGTACTTC
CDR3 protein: CASSARTSVYEQYF

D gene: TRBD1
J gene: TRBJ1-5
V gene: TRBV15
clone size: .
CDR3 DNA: TGTGCCACCAGCAGAGATCTGGGGACAGGGGTTAATCAGCCCCAGCATTTT
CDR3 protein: CATSRDLGTGVNQPQHF

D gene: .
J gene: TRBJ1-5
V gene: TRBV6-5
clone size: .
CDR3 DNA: TGTGCCAGCAGCGCGGACAGAGCCGAGCCCCAGCATTTT
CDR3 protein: CASSADRAEPQHF

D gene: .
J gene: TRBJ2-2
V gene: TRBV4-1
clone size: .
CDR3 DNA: TGCGCCAGCAGCCTGGTCACCGGGGAGCTGTTTTTT
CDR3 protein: CASSLVTGELFF

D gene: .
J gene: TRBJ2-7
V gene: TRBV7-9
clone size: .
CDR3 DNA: TGTGCCAGCAGCCGGGTAACAGGGCCCTACGAGCAGTACTTC
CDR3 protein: CASSRVTGPYEQYF

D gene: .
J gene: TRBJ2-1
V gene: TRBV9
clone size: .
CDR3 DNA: TGTGCCAGCAGCGTAGCATCAGAATACAATGAGCAGTTCTTC
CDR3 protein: CASSVASEYNEQFF

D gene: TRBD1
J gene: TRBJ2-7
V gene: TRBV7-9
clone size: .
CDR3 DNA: TGTGCCAGCAGCTTAGTGACAGGGCCCTACGAGCAGTACTTC
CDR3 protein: CASSLVTGPYEQYF

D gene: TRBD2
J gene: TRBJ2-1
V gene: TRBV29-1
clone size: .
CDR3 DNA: TGCAGCGCCGAACTAGCGGGAGTCGGCAATGAGCAGTTCTTC
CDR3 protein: CSAELAGVGNEQFF

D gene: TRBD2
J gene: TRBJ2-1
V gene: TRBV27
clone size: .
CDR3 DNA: TGTGCCAGCAGTTTAGTACTAGCGGGAGTCAATGAGCAGTTCTTC
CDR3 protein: CASSLVLAGVNEQFF

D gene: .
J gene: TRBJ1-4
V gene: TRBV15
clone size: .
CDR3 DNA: TGTGCCACCAGCAGAGATGCAGGCCTTAATGAAAAACTGTTTTTT
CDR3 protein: CATSRDAGLNEKLFF

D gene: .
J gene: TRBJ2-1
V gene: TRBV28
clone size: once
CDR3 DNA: TGTGCCAGCAGCCGGAGGGCCTCCTACAATGAGCAGTTCTTC
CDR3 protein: CASSRRASYNEQFF

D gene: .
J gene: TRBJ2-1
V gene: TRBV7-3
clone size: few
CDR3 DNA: TGTGCCAGCAGCAACGGACTCAATGAGCAGTTCTTC
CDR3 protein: CASSNGLNEQFF

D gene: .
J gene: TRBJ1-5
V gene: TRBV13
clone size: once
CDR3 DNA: TGTGCCAGCAGCTTAGGGGGATCCCAGCCCCAGCATTTT
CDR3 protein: CASSLGGSQPQHF

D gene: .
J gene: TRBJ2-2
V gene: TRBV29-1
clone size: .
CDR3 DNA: TGCAGCGTTGGGGCCAGGGGGGGTGCCGGGGAGCTGTTTTTT
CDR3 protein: CSVGARGGAGELFF

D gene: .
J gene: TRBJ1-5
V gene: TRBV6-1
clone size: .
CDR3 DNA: TGTGCCAGCAGTGGGACAGCTCGCGGATATAGCAATCAGCCCCAGCATTTT
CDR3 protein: CASSGTARGYSNQPQHF